Sequencing of this T cell receptor beta chain was carried out in a study of blood T cell repertoires in COVID-19. Study details: The United States, Italy and Spain provided the acute and convalescent COVID-19 samples. Sources were T cells, B-cell-depleted T cells, or PBMCs; the material itself was cDNA or gDNA.

Some clones are missing from TCRdb's copy, which holds only in-frame ones; the method was immunoSEQ multiplex PCR. Among around 190,000 clones listed, roughly 86% were seen once. Germline CDR1 and CDR2: SGHRS and YFSETQ. CDR3 length: 17 amino acids. After removal of 2 bases from V and 2 bases from J, the junction contained 8 bases not matched to a gene. Participants spanned ages about 18 to 90 years and resided in fewer than 30 US areas. Cohorts were based on clinical histories the participants reported. The chain joins TRBV5-1 to TRBJ2-4; 9 bases are shared with TRBD1. The source is a man aged 40-50 years with acute COVID-19. Sequencing was carried out using PBMCs or T cells enriched from blood (not recorded which). CDR3: CASSFQQGALTKNIQYF. The CDR3 DNA is TGCGCCAGCAGCTTCCAACAGGGGGCCCTTACCAAAAACATTCAGTACTTC. Full variable domain (outside the CDR3, taken from reference TRBV5-1 and TRBJ2-4): KAGVTQTPRYLIKTRGQQVTLSCSPISGHRSVSWYQQTPGQGLQFLFEYFSETQRNKGNFPGRFSGRQFSNSRSEMNVSTLELGDSALYLCASSFQQGALTKNIQYFGAGTRLSVL.